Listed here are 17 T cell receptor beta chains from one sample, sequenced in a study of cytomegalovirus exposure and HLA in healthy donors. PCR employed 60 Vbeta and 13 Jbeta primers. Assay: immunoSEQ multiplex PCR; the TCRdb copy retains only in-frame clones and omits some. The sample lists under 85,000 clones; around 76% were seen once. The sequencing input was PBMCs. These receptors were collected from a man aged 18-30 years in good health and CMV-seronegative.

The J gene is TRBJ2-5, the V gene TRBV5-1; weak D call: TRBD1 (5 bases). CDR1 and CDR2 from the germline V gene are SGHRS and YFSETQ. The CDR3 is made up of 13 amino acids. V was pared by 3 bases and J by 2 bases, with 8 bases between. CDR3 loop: CASSWTLQETQYF. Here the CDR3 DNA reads TGCGCCAGCAGCTGGACACTTCAAGAGACCCAGTACTTC. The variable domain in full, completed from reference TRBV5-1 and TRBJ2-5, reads KAGVTQTPRYLIKTRGQQVTLSCSPISGHRSVSWYQQTPGQGLQFLFEYFSETQRNKGNFPGRFSGRQFSNSRSEMNVSTLELGDSALYLCASSWTLQETQYFGPGTRLLVL.

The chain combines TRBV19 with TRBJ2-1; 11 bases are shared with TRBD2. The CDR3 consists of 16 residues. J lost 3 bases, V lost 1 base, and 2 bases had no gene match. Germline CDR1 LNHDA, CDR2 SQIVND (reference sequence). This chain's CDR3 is CASSIALAGGYNEQFF. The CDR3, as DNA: TGTGCCAGTAGTATAGCCCTAGCGGGGGGCTACAATGAGCAGTTCTTC.

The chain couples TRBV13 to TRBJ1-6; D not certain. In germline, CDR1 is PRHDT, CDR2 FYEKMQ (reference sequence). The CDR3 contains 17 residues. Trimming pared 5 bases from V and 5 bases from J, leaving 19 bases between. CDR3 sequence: CASSTRRDPPNNSPLHF. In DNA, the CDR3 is TGTGCCAGCAGCACTAGGCGGGATCCTCCGAATAATTCACCCCTCCACTTT. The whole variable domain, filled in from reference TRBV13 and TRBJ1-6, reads AAGVIQSPRHLIKEKRETATLKCYPIPRHDTVYWYQQGPGQDPQFLISFYEKMQSDKGSIPDRFSAQQFSDYHSELNMSSLELGDSALYFCASSTRRDPPNNSPLHFGNGTRLTVT.

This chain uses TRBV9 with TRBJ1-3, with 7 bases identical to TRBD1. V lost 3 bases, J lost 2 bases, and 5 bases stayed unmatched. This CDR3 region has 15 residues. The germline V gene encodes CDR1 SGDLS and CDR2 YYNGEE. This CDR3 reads CASSGNTGAGNTIYF. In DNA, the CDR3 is TGTGCCAGCAGCGGGAATACAGGGGCTGGAAACACCATATATTTT.

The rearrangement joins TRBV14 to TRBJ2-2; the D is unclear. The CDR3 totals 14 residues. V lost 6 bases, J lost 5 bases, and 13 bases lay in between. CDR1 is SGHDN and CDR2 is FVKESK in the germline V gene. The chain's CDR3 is CASSIRGRTGELFF. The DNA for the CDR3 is TGTGCCAGCAGTATACGAGGAAGGACCGGGGAGCTGTTTTTT. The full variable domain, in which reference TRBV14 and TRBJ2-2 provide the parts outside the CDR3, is EAGVTQFPSHSVIEKGQTVTLRCDPISGHDNLYWYRRVMGKEIKFLLHFVKESKQDESGMPNNRFLAERTGGTYSTLKVQPAELEDSGVYFCASSIRGRTGELFFGEGSRLTVL.

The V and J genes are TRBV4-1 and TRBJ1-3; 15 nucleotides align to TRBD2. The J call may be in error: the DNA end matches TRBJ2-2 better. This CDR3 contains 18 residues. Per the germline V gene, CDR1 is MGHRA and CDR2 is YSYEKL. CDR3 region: CASSLGLAGGSNTGELFF. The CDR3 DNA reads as TGCGCCAGCAGCCTGGGACTAGCGGGGGGTTCGAACACCGGGGAGCTGTTTTTT.

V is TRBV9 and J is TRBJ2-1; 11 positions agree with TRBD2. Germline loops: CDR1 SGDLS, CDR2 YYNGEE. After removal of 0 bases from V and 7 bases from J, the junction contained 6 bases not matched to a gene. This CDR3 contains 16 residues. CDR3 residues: CASSVGTSGGSNEQFF. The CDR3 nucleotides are TGTGCCAGCAGCGTAGGCACTAGCGGGGGTAGTAATGAGCAGTTCTTC.

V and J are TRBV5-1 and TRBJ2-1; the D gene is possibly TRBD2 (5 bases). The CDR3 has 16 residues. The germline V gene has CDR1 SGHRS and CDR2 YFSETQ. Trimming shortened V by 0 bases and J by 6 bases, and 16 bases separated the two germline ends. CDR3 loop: CASSLAGGVQSNEQFF. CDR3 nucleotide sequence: TGCGCCAGCAGCTTGGCCGGAGGAGTCCAATCCAATGAGCAGTTCTTC.

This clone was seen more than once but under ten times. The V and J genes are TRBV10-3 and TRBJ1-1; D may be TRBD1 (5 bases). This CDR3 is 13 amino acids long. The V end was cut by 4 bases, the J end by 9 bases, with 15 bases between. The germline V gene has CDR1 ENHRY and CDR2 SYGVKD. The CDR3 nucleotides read TGTGCCATCAGTGCCGGGGGGGTAGAGAAAGCTTTCTTT. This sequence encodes CAISAGGVEKAFF.

CDR3 amino acids: CSVGGGGAGNEKLFF. The CDR3 DNA sequence: TGCAGCGTTGGCGGCGGGGGCGCGGGTAATGAAAAACTGTTTTTT. V is TRBV29-1 and J is TRBJ1-4; TRBD1 is a possible D gene (6 bases). The CDR3 consists of 15 residues. V was trimmed by 4 bases and J by 4 bases, leaving 16 bases between them. Germline CDR1 is SQVTM and CDR2 is ANQGSEA.

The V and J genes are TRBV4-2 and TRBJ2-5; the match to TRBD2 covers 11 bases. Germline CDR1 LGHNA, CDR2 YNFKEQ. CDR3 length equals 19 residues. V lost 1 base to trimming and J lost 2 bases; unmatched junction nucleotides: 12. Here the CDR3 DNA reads TGTGCCAGCAGCCAAGTCCAAGGGGCTAGCGGGGGGAGACAAGAGACCCAGTACTTC. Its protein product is CASSQVQGASGGRQETQYF.

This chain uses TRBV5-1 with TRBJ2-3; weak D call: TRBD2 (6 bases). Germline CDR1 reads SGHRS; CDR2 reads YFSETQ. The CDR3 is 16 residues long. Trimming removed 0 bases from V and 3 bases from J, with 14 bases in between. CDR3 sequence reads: CASSLAVGGVTDTQYF. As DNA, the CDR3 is TGCGCCAGCAGCTTGGCCGTAGGCGGGGTAACAGATACGCAGTATTTT.

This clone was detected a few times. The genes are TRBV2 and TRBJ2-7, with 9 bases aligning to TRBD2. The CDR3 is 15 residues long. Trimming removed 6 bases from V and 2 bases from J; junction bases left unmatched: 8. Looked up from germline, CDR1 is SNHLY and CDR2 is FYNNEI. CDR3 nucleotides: TGTGCCAGCAGCGGGAGCGGGGGGTTCCCCTACGAGCAGTACGTC. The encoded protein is CASSGSGGFPYEQYV.

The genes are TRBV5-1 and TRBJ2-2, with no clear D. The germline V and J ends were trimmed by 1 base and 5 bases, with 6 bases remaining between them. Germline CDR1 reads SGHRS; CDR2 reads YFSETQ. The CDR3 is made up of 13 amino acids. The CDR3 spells CASSLQVTGELFF. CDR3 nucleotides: TGCGCCAGCAGCTTGCAGGTGACCGGGGAGCTGTTTTTT.

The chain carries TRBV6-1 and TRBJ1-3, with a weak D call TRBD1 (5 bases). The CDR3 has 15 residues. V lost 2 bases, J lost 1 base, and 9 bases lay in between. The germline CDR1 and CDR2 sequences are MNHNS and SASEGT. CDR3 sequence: CASSESTVSGNTIYF. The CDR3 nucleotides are TGTGCCAGCAGTGAATCGACAGTATCTGGAAACACCATATATTTT.

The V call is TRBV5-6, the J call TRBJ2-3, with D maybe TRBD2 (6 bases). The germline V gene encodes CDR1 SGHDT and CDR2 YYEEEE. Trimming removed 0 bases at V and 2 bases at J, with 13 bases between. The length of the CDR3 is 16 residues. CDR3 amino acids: CASSLAGTRNTDTQYF. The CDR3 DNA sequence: TGTGCCAGCAGCTTGGCAGGGACTCGTAACACAGATACGCAGTATTTT.

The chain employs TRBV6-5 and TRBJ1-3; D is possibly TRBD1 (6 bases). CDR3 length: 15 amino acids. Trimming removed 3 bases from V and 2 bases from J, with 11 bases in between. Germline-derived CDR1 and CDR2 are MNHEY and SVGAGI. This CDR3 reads CASSYSGAPGNTIYF. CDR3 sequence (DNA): TGTGCCAGCAGTTATTCAGGGGCTCCTGGAAACACCATATATTTT.